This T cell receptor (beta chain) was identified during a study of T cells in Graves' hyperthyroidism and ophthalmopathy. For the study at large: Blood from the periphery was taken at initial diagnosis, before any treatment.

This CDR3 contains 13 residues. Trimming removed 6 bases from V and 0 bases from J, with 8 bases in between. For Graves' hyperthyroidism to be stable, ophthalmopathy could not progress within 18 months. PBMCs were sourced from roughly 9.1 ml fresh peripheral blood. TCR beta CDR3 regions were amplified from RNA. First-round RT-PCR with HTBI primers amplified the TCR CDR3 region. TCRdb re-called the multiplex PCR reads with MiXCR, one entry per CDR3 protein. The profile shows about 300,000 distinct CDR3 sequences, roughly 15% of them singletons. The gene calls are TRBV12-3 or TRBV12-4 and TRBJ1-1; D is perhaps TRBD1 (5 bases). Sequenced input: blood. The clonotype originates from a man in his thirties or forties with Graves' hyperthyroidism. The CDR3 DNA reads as TGTGCCAGCAGGGGGGTTATGAACACTGAAGCTTTCTTT. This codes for CASRGVMNTEAFF.